These 31 T cell receptor beta chains were sequenced from one sample in a study of blood T cells in healthy people across ages. A J-beta primer mix and a sample-barcoded 5' primer were used in a second PCR of about 7 to 12 cycles. One entry per CDR3 protein results from TCRdb running MiXCR on the 5' RACE reads. Of about 570,000 distinct CDR3 sequences in the sample, roughly 28% were seen once. The sequencing input was blood. These receptors were collected from a woman in her 70s in good health.

The sample holds many counts of this clonotype. The chain combines TRBV11-2 with TRBJ2-5; D is unclear. Trimming shortened V by 0 bases and J by 10 bases, and 12 bases separated the two germline ends. The CDR3 consists of 13 residues. Germline V lookup: CDR1 SGHAT, CDR2 FQNNGV. The CDR3 reads CASSLEAGIVQYF. The DNA of the CDR3 is TGTGCCAGCAGCTTAGAGGCAGGAATCGTCCAGTACTTC.

V usage is TRBV7-2 and J usage is TRBJ2-7; D possibly corresponds to TRBD1 (5 bases). Trimming shortened V by 5 bases and J by 1 base, and 12 bases separated the two germline ends. Germline CDR1 is SGHTA and CDR2 is FQGNSA. The CDR3 is 14 amino acids. CDR3 DNA sequence: TGTGCCAGCAGCACTCTGGACAAATCCTACGAGCAGTACTTC. Protein: CASSTLDKSYEQYF.

This rearrangement joins TRBV6-1 to TRBJ2-1; D unclear. This CDR3 spans 10 amino acids. Deletions cut 3 bases from V and 9 bases from J, with 3 bases between. The V gene's germline CDR1 is MNHNS and CDR2 SASEGT. In DNA, the CDR3 is TGTGCCAGCAGTGACCGTGAGCAGTTCTTC. Translation gives CASSDREQFF.

CDR3 amino acids: CASRSSGEQFF. CDR3 in DNA: TGTGCCAGCAGATCTAGCGGAGAGCAGTTCTTC. This chain uses TRBV7-3 with TRBJ2-1; TRBD2 agrees at 7 bases. This CDR3 spans 11 amino acids. Germline CDR1 SGHTA, CDR2 FQGTGA. V shed 6 bases, J shed 10 bases, and the junction held 3 bases outside the gene matches.

The chain is built from TRBV6-2 or TRBV6-3 and TRBJ2-2; 8 bases are a match to TRBD1. V dropped 5 bases and J dropped 5; count of bases not matched to a gene: 10. Germline CDR1 and CDR2: MNHEY and SVGEGT. CDR3 length: 16 residues. CDR3: CASSGLRGRGTGELFF. The CDR3 DNA follows: TGTGCCAGCAGTGGCCTCAGGGGGCGCGGGACCGGGGAGCTGTTTTTT.

The chain joins TRBV29-1 to TRBJ2-5; no reliable D call. The DNA end favors TRBJ2-7, so the J call may be wrong. The CDR3 runs to 11 residues. Germline CDR1 is SQVTM and CDR2 is ANQGSEA. The CDR3 sequence is CSVESSYEQYF. In nucleotides, the CDR3 is TGCAGCGTTGAGTCGTCCTACGAGCAGTACTTC.

This clonotype was seen more than once but under ten times. The DNA for the CDR3 is TGCAGTGCTGGGATTTCGGGGTATGAGACCCAGTACTTC. It yields the protein CSAGISGYETQYF. The chain joins TRBV20-1 to TRBJ2-5, with a possible D match to TRBD2 (5 bases). CDR3 length: 13 amino acids. Germline V CDR1 and CDR2: DFQATT, SNEGSKA (reference sequence). V lost 5 bases, J lost 5 bases, and 15 bases lay in between.

The V and J genes are TRBV6-1 and TRBJ2-7, with D hard to call. V lost 8 bases and J lost 6, with 11 bases in between. Germline V lookup: CDR1 MNHNS, CDR2 SASEGT. The CDR3 runs to 11 residues. The CDR3 nucleotides are TGTGCCAGCGAGGTCTGGGGCGAGCAGTACTTC. The encoded protein is CASEVWGEQYF.

For the CDR3, the DNA is TGTGCCAGCAGCCCCGACCGGAAAGATGAAAAACTGTTTTTT. Protein product: CASSPDRKDEKLFF. V is TRBV7-9 and J is TRBJ1-4; no reliable D call. Trimming cost V 5 bases and J 6 bases, with 13 bases left between them. CDR3 length equals 14 residues. Germline assignment: CDR1 SEHNR and CDR2 FQNEAQ (reference sequence).

The V call is TRBV9, the J call TRBJ1-6; D gene uncertain. CDR1 SGDLS and CDR2 YYNGEE come from the germline V gene. V lost 5 bases to trimming and J lost 5 bases, with 14 bases between them. CDR3 length equals 15 residues. The CDR3 here is CASSQIGSDNSPLHF. The CDR3, as DNA: TGTGCCAGCAGTCAGATTGGGAGCGATAATTCACCCCTCCACTTT.

V and J are TRBV10-3 and TRBJ1-1; the D is unclear. CDR3 length: 16 amino acids. V was clipped by 3 bases and J by 3 bases, with 17 bases between them. The germline V gene has CDR1 ENHRY and CDR2 SYGVKD. The CDR3 region is CAISEGVAPRDTEAFF. In DNA form, the CDR3 reads TGTGCCATCAGTGAAGGTGTGGCCCCGAGGGACACTGAAGCTTTCTTT.

This clonotype showed up just a few times. One end of the junction fails to match germline, which may point to a read error. V gene TRBV2 combines with J gene TRBJ2-2; tentatively, D is TRBD1 (5 bases). The CDR3 spans 16 residues. Germline CDR1 SNHLY, CDR2 FYNNEI. The CDR3 nucleotides read TGTGCCAGCGGTGAAGAGAGACAGATACTCGCCGGGGAGCTGTTTTTT. Its translation is CASGEERQILAGELFF.

This clonotype came up a few times. This sequence joins TRBV9 and TRBJ1-2; D not resolved. From germline, CDR1 is SGDLS and CDR2 YYNGEE. The CDR3 has 12 residues. Trimming took 2 bases from V and 2 from J, leaving 4 bases between them. DNA of the CDR3: TGTGCCAGCAGCGTTATAAACTATGGCTACACCTTC. It codes for CASSVINYGYTF.

The V gene is TRBV5-6, the J gene TRBJ2-7, with no clear D. Trimming pared 0 bases from V and 4 bases from J, leaving 11 bases between. This CDR3 contains 14 residues. Germline CDR1 and CDR2: SGHDT and YYEEEE. CDR3 DNA sequence: TGTGCCAGCAGCTTGGGACGGCTCTTGTACGAGCAGTACTTC. Protein product: CASSLGRLLYEQYF.

This chain joins TRBV24-1 and TRBJ1-3; 10 bases fit TRBD1. The germline CDR1 and CDR2 sequences are KGHDR and SFDVKD. J was trimmed by 2 bases and V by 5 bases; bases with no gene match: 2. The CDR3 contains 15 residues. CDR3 in amino acids: CATSGGTGAGNTIYF. The DNA for the CDR3 is TGTGCCACCAGTGGAGGGACAGGGGCTGGAAACACCATATATTTT.

This clonotype was seen a handful of times. The rearrangement joins TRBV20-1 to TRBJ2-1; 14 bases match TRBD2. V trimming: 5 bases; J trimming: 7 bases; junction bases outside the gene matches: 7. The CDR3 is 15 amino acids. Germline V gives CDR1 DFQATT, CDR2 SNEGSKA (reference sequence). For the CDR3, the DNA is TGCAGTGCTGGAAGACTAGCGGGGGGGCTGAATGAGCAGTTCTTC. This codes for CSAGRLAGGLNEQFF.

In its sample, this clonotype was seen a few times. This rearrangement joins TRBV7-9 to TRBJ2-5; D gene unclear. The CDR3 contains 14 residues. V was shortened by 0 bases and J by 3 bases, with 8 bases between the two germline ends. Germline CDR1 reads SEHNR; CDR2 reads FQNEAQ (reference sequence). In DNA form, the CDR3 reads TGTGCCAGCAGCTTAGCGGGGAAGGAAGAGACCCAGTACTTC. As protein: CASSLAGKEETQYF.

This clonotype was observed a handful of times. The gene calls are TRBV3-1 and TRBJ2-4, with D perhaps assigned TRBD1 or TRBD2 (5 bases each). The V and J ends lost 5 bases and 3 bases respectively, with 14 bases between them. The germline V gene encodes CDR1 LGHDT and CDR2 YNNKEL (reference sequence). The CDR3 runs to 15 residues. The CDR3 DNA is TGTGCCAGCAGCGCTATGGGGGTAGGCAAAAACATTCAGTACTTC. Its translation is CASSAMGVGKNIQYF.

The chain has TRBV2 and TRBJ2-4; D is perhaps TRBD2 (6 bases). Between the trimmed V and J ends, which lost 2 bases and 6 bases, there was a span of 14 bases. This CDR3 is 15 amino acids long. Germline V CDR1 and CDR2: SNHLY, FYNNEI. The CDR3 protein is CASSESGPAGNIQYF. As DNA, the CDR3 is TGTGCCAGCAGTGAAAGTGGGCCAGCGGGAAACATTCAGTACTTC.

This clonotype was observed a handful of times. The chain joins TRBV30 to TRBJ2-5; D unresolved. Germline V gene sequence: CDR1 GTSNPN, CDR2 SVGIG (reference sequence). This CDR3 comprises 13 residues. With 0 bases removed from V and 0 bases from J, the gap between germline ends came to 5 bases. CDR3 nucleotides: TGTGCCTGGAGTGTATCTAACCAAGAGACCCAGTACTTC. Translation gives CAWSVSNQETQYF.

The sample holds a few counts of this clonotype. The chain carries TRBV7-9 and TRBJ2-1; 9 bases are shared with TRBD2. The CDR3 has 15 amino acids. Germline CDR1 reads SEHNR; CDR2 reads FQNEAQ (reference sequence). The V gene end was trimmed by 7 bases and the J gene end by 1 base; junction bases not matched to a gene: 5. The CDR3 DNA reads as TGTGCCAGCACTCTCGCGGGAGGGTCCTACAATGAGCAGTTCTTC. It codes for CASTLAGGSYNEQFF.

The CDR3 is CAWSRDRPYGYTF. The DNA for the CDR3 is TGTGCCTGGAGTAGGGACAGACCTTATGGCTACACCTTC. The chain is built from TRBV30 and TRBJ1-2, with 7 bases aligning to TRBD1. CDR3 length: 13 amino acids. V lost 2 bases, J lost 5 bases, and 5 bases stayed unmatched. Germline V gene lookup returns CDR1 GTSNPN and CDR2 SVGIG (reference sequence).

This clonotype was recorded a few times. The junction departs from the called germline gene at one end, perhaps through a read error. This rearrangement joins TRBV6-1 to TRBJ2-5, with 10 positions matching TRBD1. The end of the DNA aligns better with TRBJ2-7, so the J call may be wrong. This CDR3 comprises 16 residues. Per the germline V gene, CDR1 is MNHNS and CDR2 is SASEGT. CDR3 in DNA: TGTGCCAGCAGGGAAGCCACCGGGACAGGGGTCTACGAGCAGTACTTC. Its protein is CASREATGTGVYEQYF.

V gene TRBV28 combines with J gene TRBJ1-2, with D unclear. CDR3 size: 12 residues. Trimming took off 8 bases at V and 8 bases at J, with 15 bases between the two ends. Germline-derived CDR1 and CDR2 are MDHEN and SYDVKM. In nucleotides, the CDR3 is TGTGCCAGCGTCGCCGAGGGAGGCGGCTACACCTTC. Protein product: CASVAEGGGYTF.

This clonotype has only a few counts. The CDR3 DNA reads as TGCAGTGCTAGTACAGGAAACACCATATATTTT. It yields the protein CSASTGNTIYF. The chain carries TRBV20-1 and TRBJ1-3; D remains unclear. CDR1 and CDR2 from the germline V gene are DFQATT and SNEGSKA (reference sequence). V was shortened by 3 bases and J by 4 bases, with 4 bases between the two germline ends. This CDR3 is built from 11 residues.

This sequence joins TRBV27 and TRBJ2-3; the match to TRBD2 covers 7 bases. This CDR3 spans 17 amino acids. CDR1 is MNHEY, CDR2 SMNVEV, per germline (reference sequence). J gave up 2 bases and V 2 bases, and 10 bases lay outside the gene matches. The CDR3 loop reads CASSLGGGRSITDTQYF. The CDR3 DNA follows: TGTGCCAGCAGTTTAGGGGGGGGACGTAGCATCACAGATACGCAGTATTTT.

V gene TRBV6-5 combines with J gene TRBJ2-5; no reliable D call. The CDR3 runs to 15 residues. The V end lost 0 bases, the J end lost 11 bases, and 19 bases lay between the germline ends. In germline, CDR1 is MNHEY, CDR2 SVGAGI. CDR3 sequence (DNA): TGTGCCAGCAGTTACTCGCACGGGCGTTCCCTAGAGCAGTACTTC. It yields the protein CASSYSHGRSLEQYF.

This clonotype was detected only once. The CDR3 spells CASSQSGAKETQYF. For the CDR3, the DNA is TGCGCCAGCAGCCAATCCGGGGCCAAAGAGACCCAGTACTTC. The V and J genes are TRBV5-1 and TRBJ2-5, with D possibly being TRBD1 or TRBD2 (5 bases each). In germline, CDR1 is SGHRS, CDR2 YFSETQ. Between the trimmed V and J ends, which lost 4 bases and 3 bases, there was a span of 13 bases. This CDR3 has 14 residues.

This clonotype was counted a few times. V is TRBV6-5 and J is TRBJ2-5; TRBD2 matches 8 bases. Germline V CDR1 and CDR2: MNHEY, SVGAGI. CDR3 length equals 17 residues. V shed 0 bases, J shed 4 bases, and the junction held 10 bases outside the gene matches. CDR3 coding DNA: TGTGCCAGCAGTTACTCTGGGGGCGGGGGGACACGAGAGACCCAGTACTTC. It yields the protein CASSYSGGGGTRETQYF.

This clonotype was seen a handful of times. Without the conserved terminal phenylalanine or tryptophan, this CDR3 likely stems from a read error. The rearrangement joins TRBV30 to TRBJ2-7; a possible D gene is TRBD2 (5 bases). The CDR3 extends over 13 amino acids. Looked up from germline, CDR1 is GTSNPN and CDR2 is SVGIG (reference sequence). V was shortened by 0 bases and J by 1 base, with 7 bases between the two germline ends. The CDR3 DNA sequence: TGTGCCTGGAGTGTTACGGGATCCTACGAGCAGTACCTC. Protein product: CAWSVTGSYEQYL.

This clonotype was found a few times. V gene TRBV20-1 combines with J gene TRBJ1-5, with a tentative D call TRBD1 (6 bases). Trimming removed 0 bases at V and 3 bases at J, with 24 bases between. This CDR3 region has 19 residues. Looked up from germline, CDR1 is DFQATT and CDR2 is SNEGSKA (reference sequence). The CDR3 DNA reads TGCAGTGCTAGAGATTTGGCCCGGGACAATAGCTATGTCAATCAGCCCCAGCATTTT. Its translation: CSARDLARDNSYVNQPQHF.